The 2 T cell receptor beta chains below were found in one sample sequenced in a study of OX40 agonist ivuxolimab in advanced cancers. The data were produced by immunoSEQ multiplex PCR, yet TCRdb's version contains in-frame clones alone and is incomplete. The sample holds 47,000 or so clones, around nine tenths seen once. Sequenced material: CD4+ or CD8+ T cells sorted from blood, taken in a trial of the OX40 agonist ivuxolimab. Receptors were obtained from an adult with an advanced solid tumor such as melanoma, head and neck, liver or kidney cancer.

This sequence joins TRBV7-3 and TRBJ1-2; D is possibly TRBD1 (5 bases). V lost 4 bases and J 3 bases, leaving 12 bases between the germline ends. CDR1 and CDR2 from the germline V gene are SGHTA and FQGTGA. CDR3 size: 14 residues. The CDR3 reads CASSSILTDYGYTF. Here the CDR3 DNA reads TGTGCCAGCAGCTCCATCCTGACAGACTATGGCTACACCTTC. Using reference TRBV7-3 and TRBJ1-2 for the parts outside the CDR3, the full variable domain is GAGVSQTPSNKVTEKGKYVELRCDPISGHTALYWYRQSLGQGPEFLIYFQGTGAADDSGLPNDRFFAVRPEGSVSTLKIQRTERGDSAVYLCASSSILTDYGYTFGSGTRLTVV.

V usage is TRBV4-2 and J usage is TRBJ1-5; D possibly corresponds to TRBD1 (5 bases). The CDR3 contains 17 residues. In germline, CDR1 is LGHNA, CDR2 YNFKEQ. Between the trimmed V and J ends, which lost 2 bases and 4 bases, there was a span of 18 bases. The CDR3 sequence: CASSQSGPSRVNQPQHF. The CDR3 DNA reads as TGTGCCAGCAGCCAATCCGGCCCCAGCAGGGTTAATCAGCCCCAGCATTTT.